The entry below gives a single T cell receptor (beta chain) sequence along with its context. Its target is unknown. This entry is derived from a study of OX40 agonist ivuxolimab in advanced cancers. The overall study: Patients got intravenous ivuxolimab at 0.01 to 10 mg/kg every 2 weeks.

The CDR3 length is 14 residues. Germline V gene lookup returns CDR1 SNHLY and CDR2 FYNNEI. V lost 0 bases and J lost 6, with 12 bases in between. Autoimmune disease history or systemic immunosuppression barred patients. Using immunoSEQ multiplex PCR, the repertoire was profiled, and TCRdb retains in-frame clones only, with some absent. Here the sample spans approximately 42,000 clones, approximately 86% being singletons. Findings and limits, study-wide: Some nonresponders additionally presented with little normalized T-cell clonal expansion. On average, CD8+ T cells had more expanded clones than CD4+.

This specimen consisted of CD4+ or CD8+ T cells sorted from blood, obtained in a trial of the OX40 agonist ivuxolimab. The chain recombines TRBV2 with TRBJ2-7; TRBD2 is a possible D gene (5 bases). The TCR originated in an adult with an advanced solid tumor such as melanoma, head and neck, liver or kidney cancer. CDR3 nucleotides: TGTGCCAGCAGTGAAGCGCTTAGAGGGCGCGAGCAGTACTTC. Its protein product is CASSEALRGREQYF.